A selection of T cell receptor beta chains follows, all from one sample in a study of blood T cell repertoires in COVID-19. The repertoire was sequenced with immunoSEQ multiplex PCR; TCRdb's copy has only in-frame clones and lacks some. Seen here are roughly 250,000 clones, roughly 88% observed once, and the top ten hold about 2.3%. The sample consisted of PBMCs or T cells enriched from blood (not recorded which). These receptors originate from a woman aged 40 to 50 with acute COVID-19. Each CDR3 is given with its conserved first and last residue. A D gene is named only where the DNA matches it firmly. The listing skips clone size in some rows; elsewhere it reads once, few, many or a size class.

>NA|TRBV29-1|TRBJ2-5|TRBD2
CSVEGGGETQYF
TGCAGCGTTGAGGGGGGGGGAGAGACCCAGTACTTC
>NA|TRBV6-2/TRBV6-3|TRBJ1-3|TRBD1
CASSNRDRRAGNTIYF
TGTGCCAGCAGTAATCGGGACAGACGTGCCGGAAACACCATATATTTT
>NA|TRBV5-1|TRBJ1-5|TRBD1
CAKPGQGIYSNQPQHF
TGCGCCAAACCGGGACAGGGAATTTATAGCAATCAGCCCCAGCATTTT
>NA|TRBV28|TRBJ1-1|NA
CASRGGLGRTEAFF
TGTGCCAGCAGGGGGGGGCTCGGCAGAACTGAAGCTTTCTTT
>once|TRBV19|TRBJ1-4|TRBD1
CASSPRDRGTTNEKLFF
TGTGCCAGTAGTCCGCGGGACAGGGGAACAACTAATGAAAAACTGTTTTTT
>NA|TRBV6-5|TRBJ1-6|NA
CASIPRPGDSPLHF
TGTGCCAGCATCCCTCGCCCCGGTGATTCACCCCTCCACTTT
>NA|TRBV7-8|TRBJ1-6|NA
CASSARTDYNSPLHF
TGTGCCAGCAGCGCCCGGACAGATTATAATTCACCCCTCCACTTT
>NA|TRBV4-2|TRBJ1-1|NA
CASSQVGVNTEAFF
TGTGCCAGCAGCCAAGTAGGGGTGAACACTGAAGCTTTCTTT
>NA|TRBV2|TRBJ1-1|NA
CASSLWTAGTEAFF
TGTGCCAGCAGTCTCTGGACCGCGGGCACTGAAGCTTTCTTT
>NA|TRBV5-4|TRBJ1-5|NA
CASSTDSRNSNQPQHF
TGTGCCAGCAGTACGGACAGTCGCAATAGCAATCAGCCCCAGCATTTT
>NA|TRBV9|TRBJ2-1|TRBD2
CASSVETSGRGEQFF
TGTGCCAGCAGCGTAGAGACTAGCGGGAGAGGTGAGCAGTTCTTC
>NA|TRBV15|TRBJ1-4|NA
CATSRDAHGTGATNEKLFF
TGTGCCACCAGCAGAGATGCCCATGGAACGGGGGCAACTAATGAAAAACTGTTTTTT
>NA|TRBV5-1|TRBJ1-1|NA
CASRRTRPGGGDTEAFF
TGCGCCAGCAGACGAACGCGGCCCGGGGGTGGGGACACTGAAGCTTTCTTT
>NA|TRBV12-3/TRBV12-4|TRBJ2-2|NA
CASSPPGTGELFF
TGTGCCAGCAGTCCCCCGGGCACCGGGGAGCTGTTTTTT
>once|TRBV5-1|TRBJ1-6|NA
CASSPESSYNSPLHF
TGCGCCAGCAGCCCGGAGAGCTCCTATAATTCACCCCTCCACTTT
>once|TRBV2|TRBJ1-2|NA
CASSEVGTPNYGYTF
TGTGCCAGCAGTGAAGTTGGCACCCCTAACTATGGCTACACCTTC
>NA|TRBV12-3/TRBV12-4|TRBJ2-3|NA
CASSLTDTQYF
TGTGCCAGCAGTCTCACAGATACGCAGTATTTT
>NA|TRBV6-5|TRBJ1-5|TRBD1
CASTGTDFFNQPQHF
TGTGCCAGCACCGGGACAGACTTTTTCAATCAGCCCCAGCATTTT
>NA|TRBV28|TRBJ1-1|NA
CASSSTGTTEAFF
TGTGCCAGCAGTTCCACAGGGACCACTGAAGCTTTCTTT
>NA|TRBV7-8|TRBJ1-4|NA
CASRRGRQGKLDEKLFF
TGTGCCAGCAGGCGTGGCCGGCAGGGCAAGCTTGATGAAAAACTGTTTTTT
>once|TRBV28|TRBJ1-6|TRBD1
CASSLGAGGSYNSPLHF
TGTGCCAGCAGTTTGGGGGCAGGGGGGTCCTATAATTCACCCCTCCACTTT
>once|TRBV2|TRBJ1-5|TRBD1
CASSDPRQGTLNQPQHF
TGTGCCAGCAGTGATCCGAGACAGGGGACACTCAATCAGCCCCAGCATTTT
>NA|TRBV30|TRBJ2-3|NA
CAWMGARAGRPTDTQYF
TGTGCCTGGATGGGGGCTCGGGCTGGCCGCCCCACAGATACGCAGTATTTT
>few|TRBV19|TRBJ1-6|TRBD1
CATASTGPNSPLHF
TGTGCCACGGCATCGACAGGGCCAAATTCACCCCTCCACTTT
>NA|TRBV5-5|TRBJ1-1|NA
CASRFSRDTEAFF
TGTGCCAGCAGGTTCTCACGGGACACTGAAGCTTTCTTT
>NA|TRBV5-4|TRBJ2-1|NA
CASASLAASYNEQFF
TGTGCCAGCGCCTCCTTGGCGGCTTCCTACAATGAGCAGTTCTTC
>NA|TRBV11-3|TRBJ2-5|TRBD1
CASGGQGVSETQYF
TGTGCCAGCGGGGGACAGGGGGTTTCAGAGACCCAGTACTTC
>few|TRBV12-5|TRBJ1-1|NA
CASGKTLNTEAFF
TGTGCTAGTGGCAAGACACTGAACACTGAAGCTTTCTTT
>NA|TRBV7-2|TRBJ2-7|NA
CASSGGLALRYEQYF
TGTGCCAGCAGCGGGGGACTTGCTCTCAGGTACGAGCAGTACTTC
>NA|TRBV6-2/TRBV6-3|TRBJ2-4|TRBD1
CASSYGTGIIAKNIQYF
TGTGCCAGCAGTTACGGGACAGGGATTATAGCCAAAAACATTCAGTACTTC
>NA|TRBV28|TRBJ1-3|NA
CASRSSSGNTIYF
TGTGCCAGCAGGAGTTCCTCTGGAAACACCATATATTTT
>NA|TRBV7-2|TRBJ2-5|NA
CASSLAGGIRGETQYF
TGTGCCAGCAGCTTAGCTGGCGGGATAAGGGGAGAGACCCAGTACTTC
>NA|TRBV18|TRBJ2-5|TRBD2
CASSPRLAGGRSKETQYF
TGTGCCAGCTCACCACGACTAGCGGGGGGCCGAAGTAAAGAGACCCAGTACTTC
>NA|TRBV28|TRBJ2-7|NA
CASRSLRREPYEQYF
TGTGCCAGCAGATCCCTGAGACGGGAACCCTACGAGCAGTACTTC
>NA|TRBV9|TRBJ2-3|NA
CASSVGTLTDTQYF
TGTGCCAGCAGCGTAGGGACTCTCACAGATACGCAGTATTTT
>NA|TRBV13|TRBJ1-3|NA
CASSPERTFLAGNTIYF
TGTGCCAGCAGCCCTGAGCGGACCTTCTTGGCTGGAAACACCATATATTTT
>NA|TRBV2|TRBJ1-1|TRBD1
CASSVGTAAMNTEAFF
TGTGCCAGCAGTGTCGGGACAGCAGCAATGAACACTGAAGCTTTCTTT
>NA|TRBV12-3/TRBV12-4|TRBJ1-2|TRBD1
CASSSRDRGGYTF
TGTGCCAGCAGTTCCCGGGACAGGGGTGGCTACACCTTC
>NA|TRBV2|TRBJ2-7|NA
CASSTLGRGAEEQYF
TGTGCCAGCAGTACTCTCGGACGGGGGGCGGAAGAGCAGTACTTC
>once|TRBV4-1|TRBJ2-1|NA
CASSQTPGDTYNEQFF
TGCGCCAGCAGCCAGACCCCAGGGGACACATACAATGAGCAGTTCTTC
>NA|TRBV6-5|TRBJ2-1|TRBD2
CASTMPGLRTREQFF
TGTGCCAGCACGATGCCGGGACTACGGACAAGGGAGCAGTTCTTC
>NA|TRBV5-8|TRBJ1-2|NA
CASSLGQTTGAYGYTF
TGTGCCAGCAGCTTAGGACAGACGACTGGGGCCTATGGCTACACCTTC
>NA|TRBV7-2|TRBJ1-3|NA
CASSYSGAGDGNTIYF
TGTGCCAGCAGTTACTCAGGGGCTGGAGATGGAAACACCATATATTTT
>NA|TRBV19|TRBJ1-5|NA
CASSILGNSNQPQHF
TGTGCCAGTAGTATCCTCGGTAACAGCAATCAGCCCCAGCATTTT
>NA|TRBV18|TRBJ1-1|NA
CASSLLIGGGAYTEAFF
TGTGCCAGCTCACTTTTGATTGGGGGGGGCGCGTACACTGAAGCTTTCTTT
>NA|TRBV7-9|TRBJ2-1|NA
CASSLGVEVYNEQFF
TGTGCCAGCAGCTTAGGAGTGGAGGTCTACAATGAGCAGTTCTTC
>NA|TRBV9|TRBJ2-1|TRBD1
CASSRGGQGYNEQFF
TGTGCCAGCAGCAGAGGGGGACAGGGATACAATGAGCAGTTCTTC
>NA|TRBV7-9|TRBJ2-7|NA
CASSLDLLAEQYF
TGTGCCAGCAGCTTAGATCTGCTAGCGGAGCAGTACTTC
>once|TRBV5-4|TRBJ2-7|TRBD2
CASSSSGLAGAYEQYF
TGTGCCAGCAGCTCCTCGGGACTAGCGGGGGCCTACGAGCAGTACTTC
>NA|TRBV27|TRBJ2-6|NA
CASSSRAGANVLTF
TGTGCCAGCAGTAGCAGGGCTGGGGCCAACGTCCTGACTTTC
>NA|TRBV6-2/TRBV6-3|TRBJ2-7|NA
CASSYSVDGWERRKDEQYF
TGTGCCAGCAGTTACTCAGTCGATGGGTGGGAGCGGAGGAAGGACGAGCAGTACTTC
>once|TRBV27|TRBJ1-5|TRBD1
CASRNTGGWNQPQHF
TGTGCCAGCAGGAATACAGGGGGGTGGAATCAGCCCCAGCATTTT
>few|TRBV10-2|TRBJ1-2|NA
CASTTGTNYGYTF
TGCGCCAGCACTACCGGGACTAACTATGGCTACACCTTC
>NA|TRBV6-1|TRBJ2-7|NA
CASSEALLKAVYEQYF
TGTGCCAGCAGTGAAGCGCTATTAAAAGCGGTCTACGAGCAGTACTTC
>NA|TRBV21-1|TRBJ2-7|NA
CASSSGLAGDEQYF
TGTGCCAGCAGTAGTGGACTAGCGGGAGACGAGCAGTACTTC